This T cell receptor beta chain was found in a study of shared clonotypes between healthy human individuals. At the level of the study: With ages of 18 to 49, the donors were a couple of women and a few men.

Repertoires were generated with immunoSEQ multiplex PCR, while TCRdb's copy carries only in-frame clones and drops some. The data show fewer than 2.5 million clones, with roughly 93% seen just once and roughly 0.36% held by the top ten. Trimming cost V 6 bases and J 7 bases; bases outside gene matches: 8. This CDR3 has 14 amino acids. Germline V gene sequence: CDR1 MDHEN, CDR2 SYDVKM. This receptor was identified in a man aged 18 to 29 in good health. Some clones in this sample may be carry-over from other donors' samples. V gene TRBV28 combines with J gene TRBJ1-4, with 7 bases identical to TRBD1. Sequenced input: naive CD4+ T cells from PBMCs. Subset in this sample: CD45RA+ positively selected. The CDR3 DNA follows: TGTGCCAGCAGGAACCCGGGGACAGCTGAAAAACTGTTTTTT. Its protein is CASRNPGTAEKLFF.